This T cell receptor (beta chain) was retrieved from a study of blood T cell repertoires in COVID-19. CDR3 size: 14 residues. Germline V lookup: CDR1 LGHNT, CDR2 FRNRAP. V lost 4 bases, J lost 6 bases, and 4 bases stayed unmatched. Clones were read by immunoSEQ multiplex PCR, and TCRdb kept only the in-frame ones, dropping some. The table includes 200,000 to 250,000 clones, 82% detected once. The specimen was peripheral blood. This rearrangement joins TRBV12-5 to TRBJ1-2; TRBD1 agrees at 11 bases. The receptor was derived from a woman of 80 years or more with acute or convalescent COVID-19. CDR3 sequence (DNA): TGTGCTAGTGGTTGGGGACAGGGGGTAGATGGCTACACCTTC. Its translation: CASGWGQGVDGYTF.